A selection of T cell receptor beta chains follows, all from one sample in a study of blood T cell repertoires in COVID-19. TCRdb's table, derived via immunoSEQ multiplex PCR, lists solely in-frame clones and lacks some. Of roughly 250,000 clones in the sample, about 89% were seen once. Sequenced sample: PBMCs or T cells enriched from blood (not recorded which). These receptors originate from a woman in her late teens or twenties who had recovered from COVID-19. The CDR3 runs from the conserved cysteine through the conserved F or W. A D gene is named only where the DNA matches it firmly. For some rows the clone size is stated as once, few or many, or as a class when expanded; others skip it.

TRBD1	TRBJ1-1	-	TRBV7-9	CASSAAGTANTEAFF	TGTGCCAGCAGCGCCGCCGGGACAGCGAACACTGAAGCTTTCTTT
TRBD1	TRBJ2-1	once	TRBV18	CASSSRSGTDNEQFF	TGTGCCAGCTCATCGCGATCCGGGACAGACAATGAGCAGTTCTTC
-	TRBJ1-2	few	TRBV6-5	CASSTPQVDGYTF	TGTGCCAGCAGCACGCCACAGGTTGATGGCTACACCTTC
-	TRBJ1-1	-	TRBV28	CASILPRGTEAFF	TGTGCCAGCATCCTTCCCCGGGGCACTGAAGCTTTCTTT
TRBD1	TRBJ1-2	-	TRBV2	CASSAEGQGYGYTF	TGTGCCAGCAGTGCCGAGGGACAGGGTTATGGCTACACCTTC
-	TRBJ2-7	-	TRBV6-5	CASSRGEETGLFF	TGTGCCAGCAGCCGAGGGGAGGAGACAGGGCTGTTCTTC
-	TRBJ2-1	-	TRBV5-1	CASSSAGERSYNEQFF	TGCGCCAGCAGCTCCGCCGGGGAGCGGAGTTACAATGAGCAGTTCTTC
-	TRBJ1-1	once	TRBV3-1/TRBV3-2	CASSHNLGGTEAFF	TGTGCCAGCAGCCATAATCTGGGAGGGACTGAAGCTTTCTTT
TRBD1	TRBJ2-7	-	TRBV11-2	CASSPGVGTAYEQYF	TGTGCCAGCAGCCCCGGCGTGGGGACAGCTTACGAGCAGTACTTC
-	TRBJ1-5	-	TRBV7-2	CASSLVRDSNQPQHF	TGTGCCAGCAGCTTAGTACGGGATAGCAATCAGCCCCAGCATTTT
-	TRBJ1-2	-	TRBV28	CASRSWDKTETF	TGTGCCAGCAGGTCCTGGGACAAGACCGAAACCTTC
TRBD2	TRBJ2-3	few	TRBV5-1	CASSSLSGRGTDTQYF	TGCGCCAGCAGCTCCCTAAGCGGGAGGGGCACAGATACGCAGTATTTT
TRBD2	TRBJ2-1	-	TRBV19	CATLGREGLDYNEQFF	TGTGCCACCCTAGGGCGGGAGGGCCTTGACTACAATGAGCAGTTCTTC
TRBD1	TRBJ1-1	-	TRBV7-9	CASSSDDRGVRAFF	TGTGCCAGCAGCTCTGACGACAGGGGAGTTAGAGCTTTCTTT
-	TRBJ1-1	-	TRBV7-9	CASSLALSGIPEAFF	TGTGCCAGCAGCTTAGCGCTTTCCGGGATCCCTGAAGCTTTCTTT
TRBD1	TRBJ2-7	-	TRBV28	CASSQQGWEQYF	TGTGCCAGCAGTCAACAGGGGTGGGAGCAGTACTTC
-	TRBJ2-5	-	TRBV28	CASSLTTQQETQYF	TGTGCCAGCAGTTTAACCACCCAGCAAGAGACCCAGTACTTC
-	TRBJ2-5	-	TRBV2	CASRRAGETQYF	TGTGCCAGCCGCAGGGCAGGGGAGACCCAGTACTTC
TRBD2	TRBJ2-1	-	TRBV7-8	CASSHRTSGSSYNEQFF	TGTGCCAGCAGCCATCGGACTAGCGGGTCCTCCTACAATGAGCAGTTCTTC
TRBD2	TRBJ2-3	-	TRBV19	CASSSGGAGTQYF	TGTGCCAGTAGTAGCGGGGGGGCCGGTACGCAGTATTTT
-	TRBJ2-3	-	TRBV5-1	CASSLGLTAGTDTQYF	TGCGCCAGCAGCTTGGGACTGACAGCAGGGACAGATACGCAGTATTTT
-	TRBJ1-5	-	TRBV25-1	CATSRGLDQPQHF	TGTGCCACCTCGAGAGGGTTGGATCAGCCCCAGCATTTT
-	TRBJ1-6	few	TRBV27	CASSFEGRYNSPLHF	TGTGCCAGCAGTTTCGAGGGTCGGTATAATTCACCCCTCCACTTT
-	TRBJ1-5	-	TRBV12-3/TRBV12-4	CASSFLGDQPQHF	TGTGCCAGCAGTTTCCTAGGGGATCAGCCCCAGCATTTT
TRBD1	TRBJ2-7	-	TRBV11-2	CASSLGDSGSYEQYF	TGTGCCAGCAGCTTAGGGGACAGTGGCTCCTACGAGCAGTACTTC
-	TRBJ2-1	-	TRBV7-3	CASSPSPPYREQSGGSYNGQFF	TGTGCCAGCAGCCCAAGTCCCCCTTACAGAGAACAGTCTGGGGGCTCCTACAATGGGCAGTTCTTC
-	TRBJ1-2	-	TRBV11-2	CASSLIGVSVSGYTF	TGTGCCAGCAGCTTAATAGGGGTATCGGTTAGTGGCTACACCTTC
TRBD2	TRBJ2-1	medium-sized	TRBV6-4	CASSDGTSANEQFF	TGTGCCAGCAGTGACGGGACTAGCGCTAATGAGCAGTTCTTC